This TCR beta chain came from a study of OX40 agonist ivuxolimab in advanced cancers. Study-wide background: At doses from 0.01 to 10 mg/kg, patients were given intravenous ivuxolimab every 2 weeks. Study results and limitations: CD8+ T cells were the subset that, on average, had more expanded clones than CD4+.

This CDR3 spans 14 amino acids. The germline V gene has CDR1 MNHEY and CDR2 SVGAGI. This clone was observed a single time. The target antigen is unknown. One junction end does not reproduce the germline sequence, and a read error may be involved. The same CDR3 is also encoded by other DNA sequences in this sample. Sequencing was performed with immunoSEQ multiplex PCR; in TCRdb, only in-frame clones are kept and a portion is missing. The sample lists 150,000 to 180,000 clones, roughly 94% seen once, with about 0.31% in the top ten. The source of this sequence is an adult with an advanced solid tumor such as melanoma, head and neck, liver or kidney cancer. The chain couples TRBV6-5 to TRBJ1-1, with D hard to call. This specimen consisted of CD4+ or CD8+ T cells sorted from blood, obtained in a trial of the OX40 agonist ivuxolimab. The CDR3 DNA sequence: TGTGCCAGCAACGAAGTACGGCCGAACACTGAGGCTTTCTTT. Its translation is CASNEVRPNTEAFF.